The T cell receptor (beta chain) described here comes from a study of ipilimumab plus nivolumab after autologous stem cell transplantation. Study overall: Patients received a median of roughly five ipilimumab and roughly eight nivolumab doses.

Ipilimumab, 1 mg/kg, started 14 to 28 days after autologous transplant. Dosing: nivolumab 3 mg/kg IV, weeks 1, 4, 7, 10, then every two weeks to week 26. Concerning this clone: The target antigen is unknown.

Study observations and caveats: Authors suggest TCR repertoire, Treg phenotype and gut microbiota support further study.

The CDR3 totals 15 residues. CDR1 is SGHTS, CDR2 YDEGEE, per germline. V lost 4 bases, J lost 4 bases, and 14 bases lay in between. Sequencing used immunoSEQ multiplex PCR; TCRdb keeps in-frame clones, though not all of them. The table lists 20,000 to 25,000 clones, roughly 74% of them singletons. The chain has TRBV5-8 and TRBJ2-2; TRBD2 might be the D (7 bases). The origin of this receptor is a male donor with diffuse large B-cell lymphoma. This material consisted of PBMCs, taken in a trial of ipilimumab plus nivolumab as post-transplant consolidation. CDR3 protein: CASSLTGRGTGELFF. The CDR3 DNA follows: TGTGCCAGCAGCCTAACAGGGAGGGGCACCGGGGAGCTGTTTTTT.